This T cell receptor (beta chain) originates from a study of blood T cell repertoires in COVID-19. Study background: Spain, Italy and the United States supplied samples that represented acute and convalescent COVID-19. T cells, B-cell-depleted T cells, or PBMCs provided the cDNA or gDNA that served as material.

Assay used: immunoSEQ multiplex PCR; TCRdb lists only in-frame clones, some missing. The sample lists about 17,000 clones, around 77% occurring once. From germline, CDR1 is SGHNT and CDR2 YYREEE (reference sequence). Trimming took 4 bases from V and 0 from J; bases not matched to a gene: 9. The CDR3 length is 16 residues. This clonotype was sampled from a man between 65 and 85 years old with COVID-19, enrolled during active disease. This chain links TRBV5-4 with TRBJ1-1, with 7 positions matching TRBD1. The sample was peripheral blood. CDR3 bases: TGTGCCAGCAGCCCGGGACAGTCCAAGGTGAACACTGAAGCTTTCTTT. Its translation is CASSPGQSKVNTEAFF.